This T cell receptor beta chain was sequenced during a study of PD-L1 blockade in urothelial cancer. As for the study in general: Males with bladder-origin urothelial cancer constituted about nine tenths of the roughly 30 patients.

Measured with immunoSEQ multiplex PCR; TCRdb has only the in-frame clones, and not every one. The table lists around 57,000 clones, approximately 78% of them singletons. The time point: pretreatment peripheral blood. This TCR was sampled from a man aged 70 or older with urothelial cancer. This sample comprised PBMCs, obtained around atezolizumab (anti-PD-L1) treatment.

The chain's CDR3 is CASSGSLADYGYTF. Here the CDR3 DNA reads TGTGCCAGCAGTGGAAGTTTAGCGGACTATGGCTACACCTTC. The chain recombines TRBV25-1 with TRBJ1-2; D is unresolved. Germline V gene lookup returns CDR1 MGHDK and CDR2 SYGVNS. The CDR3 sequence is 14 residues long. V was clipped by 4 bases and J by 3 bases, with 12 bases between them.